Each of the 6 T cell receptor beta chains below was sequenced from the same sample in a study of cytomegalovirus exposure and HLA in healthy donors. PCR used 60 Vbeta primers and 13 Jbeta primers. Sequencing was performed with immunoSEQ multiplex PCR; in TCRdb, only in-frame clones are kept and a portion is missing. Among about 140,000 clones listed, 80% were seen once. Sequencing was done on a sample of PBMCs. Receptors originate from a woman aged 25 to 45 in good health and CMV-seronegative.

The chain is built from TRBV7-2 and TRBJ1-4; D is possibly TRBD1 (5 bases). Germline V CDR1 and CDR2: SGHTA, FQGNSA. This CDR3 comprises 13 residues. The V gene lost 4 bases and the J gene lost 6 bases, with 9 bases spanning the gap. The CDR3 DNA reads TGTGCCAGCAGCTCCCCGGGGGATGAAAAACTGTTTTTT. Translating gives CASSSPGDEKLFF.

This clone has a handful of counts. The chain is built from TRBV4-1 and TRBJ2-1, with D tentatively TRBD1 (7 bases). CDR3 length: 17 residues. Looked up from germline, CDR1 is MGHRA and CDR2 is YSYEKL. Trimming took 2 bases from V and 4 from J, leaving 18 bases between them. The CDR3 sequence is CASSQPWGAGGYNEQFF. The CDR3 DNA reads TGCGCCAGCAGCCAACCCTGGGGGGCAGGGGGGTACAATGAGCAGTTCTTC.

The chain employs TRBV9 and TRBJ2-2; 13 positions match TRBD2. CDR1 is SGDLS and CDR2 is YYNGEE in the germline V gene. This CDR3 is built from 17 residues. The ends lost 1 base at V and 5 bases at J; junction bases unmatched: 5. CDR3 nucleotides: TGTGCCAGCAGCGTAAATTGGGGACTAGCGGGAACCGGGGAGCTGTTTTTT. This sequence encodes CASSVNWGLAGTGELFF.

This chain links TRBV2 with TRBJ1-5; possible D gene TRBD1, 6 bases. The CDR3 contains 16 residues. CDR1 SNHLY and CDR2 FYNNEI come from the germline V gene. V lost 6 bases, J lost 1 base, and 16 bases lay in between. CDR3 residues: CASRRGAPGSNQPQHF. The CDR3 DNA follows: TGTGCCAGCAGACGGGGGGCACCTGGGAGCAATCAGCCCCAGCATTTT. Combining the CDR3 with reference TRBV2 and TRBJ1-5 gives the whole variable domain EPEVTQTPSHQVTQMGQEVILRCVPISNHLYFYWYRQILGQKVEFLVSFYNNEISEKSEIFDDQFSVERPDGSNFTLKIRSTKLEDSAMYFCASRRGAPGSNQPQHFGDGTRLSIL.

This chain links TRBV7-9 with TRBJ2-6; 8 bases are shared with TRBD1. V lost 3 bases and J lost 2; bases outside the gene matches: 6. Germline V gene data show CDR1 as SEHNR and CDR2 as FQNEAQ (reference sequence). This CDR3 region has 17 residues. CDR3: CASSLPGGRTGANVLTF. The CDR3 bases are TGTGCCAGCAGCTTGCCAGGGGGCAGAACTGGGGCCAACGTCCTGACTTTC.

V usage is TRBV7-3 and J usage is TRBJ2-1; D might be TRBD1 (6 bases). Trimming stripped 3 bases from V and 9 bases from J, with 15 bases between. CDR1 and CDR2 (germline): SGHTA, FQGTGA. This CDR3 comprises 14 residues. CDR3 sequence: CASSFTGMFSEQFF. In nucleotides, the CDR3 is TGTGCCAGCAGCTTTACAGGGATGTTTAGTGAGCAGTTCTTC.